This T cell receptor (beta chain) appears in the sequencing data of a study of blood T cell repertoires in COVID-19. Whole-study context: T cells, B-cell-depleted T cells, or PBMCs provided the cDNA or gDNA that served as material.

Profiling relied on immunoSEQ multiplex PCR, and the TCRdb table lists in-frame clones only, not all of them. The sample lists just over 95,000 clones; more than 75% were seen once. The sequence derives from a man older than 75 with acute or convalescent COVID-19. The specimen sequenced was peripheral blood.

CDR3 bases: TGTGCCTCCCTTGGGGGGACGAGGCCTAGCGGGTTCTCCTACGAGCAGTACTTC. Translated: CASLGGTRPSGFSYEQYF. This rearrangement joins TRBV28 to TRBJ2-7, with 8 bases matching TRBD2. This CDR3 has 18 amino acids. CDR1 and CDR2 from the germline V gene are MDHEN and SYDVKM. Trimming at V came to 11 bases and at J to 0 bases, leaving 21 bases not matched to a gene.